This T cell receptor beta chain comes out of a study of cytomegalovirus exposure and HLA in healthy donors. On the study more broadly: In an early release, HLA-typed donors contributed some 88 million unique TCR sequences. Researchers found that around 80% of over 350 genotyped donors fell within the Caucasian-associated ancestry cluster.

Amplification used 60 Vbeta primers and 13 Jbeta primers. The repertoire was sequenced with immunoSEQ multiplex PCR; TCRdb's copy has only in-frame clones and lacks some. The sample consists of 130,000 to 150,000 clones, 80% of them appearing once. Donors were nominally healthy when sampled, though unrecorded immune exposures were likely. There are a few counts of this clone. What it binds is not known. V was trimmed by 5 bases and J by 1 base, leaving 11 bases between them. Per germline, CDR1 KGHSH and CDR2 LQKENI. The CDR3 is 14 amino acids. Study findings and constraints: What TCR beta sequences reportedly achieved was accurate prediction of HLA-A and HLA-B alleles in most subjects.

The rearrangement uses TRBV18 and TRBJ1-1; no reliable D call. This sequence was found in a man aged 35 to 55 in good health and CMV-seronegative. What was sequenced was PBMCs. The CDR3 loop is CASSATASNTEAFF. In DNA form, the CDR3 reads TGTGCCAGCTCAGCTACAGCTTCGAACACTGAAGCTTTCTTT. Complete variable domain (other parts from reference TRBV18 and TRBJ1-1): NAGVMQNPRHLVRRRGQEARLRCSPMKGHSHVYWYRQLPEEGLKFMVYLQKENIIDESGMPKERFSAEFPKEGPSILRIQQVVRGDSAAYFCASSATASNTEAFFGQGTRLTVV.